This TCR beta chain was identified during a study of Graves' ophthalmopathy and Graves' hyperthyroidism. The sequenced template was RNA, covering the TCR beta CDR3 region. HTBI primers served in a first-round RT-PCR, which a second-round multiplex PCR followed. TCRdb reprocessed the multiplex PCR reads via MiXCR and lists one record per CDR3 protein. The sample carries about 640,000 distinct CDR3 sequences, 35% to 45% recorded once. V shed 6 bases, J shed 7 bases, and the junction held 12 bases outside the gene matches. The CDR3 length is 14 residues. Germline loops: CDR1 DFQATT, CDR2 SNEGSKA (reference sequence).

The sequence came from an adult man with Graves' ophthalmopathy. The rearrangement joins TRBV20-1 to TRBJ2-7, with TRBD2 matching over 10 bases. The sample taken for sequencing was peripheral blood. The CDR3 DNA reads as TGCAGTGCATGGACTAGCGGAAGCCTTCGAGAGCAGTACTTC. Translating it yields CSAWTSGSLREQYF.